This record covers a single T cell receptor beta chain. Its matching antigen is unknown. Germline and junction disagree at one end, which may indicate a read error. With a J-beta primer mix and a sample-barcoded 5' primer, a second PCR ran about 7 to 11 cycles. TCRdb used MiXCR to reprocess the 5' RACE reads, holding one entry per CDR3 protein. In the table there are 1.5 million or so distinct CDR3 sequences, 35% to 45% of which are singletons. This CDR3 region has 13 residues. CDR1 is DFQATT, CDR2 SNEGSKA, per germline (reference sequence). The data are from a study of blood T cells in healthy people across ages. Whole-study findings and limits: Versus aged donors, long-lived donors had higher diversity and more naive CD4+ cells.

Sequenced sample: blood. The chain links TRBV20-1 to TRBJ2-3; D not certain. This sequence was found in a young woman in good health. The CDR3 nucleotides are TGCAGTGCTAGAGACCCTCTCTTGAGTACGCGGTATTTT. Protein sequence: CSARDPLLSTRYF.